This TCR beta chain was found in a study of cytomegalovirus exposure and HLA in healthy donors. Both 60 Vbeta primers and 13 Jbeta primers went into the PCR. The method was immunoSEQ multiplex PCR; TCRdb's version includes in-frame clones alone and lacks a portion of them. The sample carries 160,000 or so clones, approximately 80% recorded once. The ends lost 4 bases at V and 6 bases at J; junction bases unmatched: 5. This CDR3 is 13 amino acids long. Per germline, CDR1 GTSNPN and CDR2 SVGIG (reference sequence). This TCR was sampled from a woman aged 45-65 years in good health and CMV-seropositive. Specimen: PBMCs. The chain has TRBV30 and TRBJ2-2; 7 nucleotides agree with TRBD2. The CDR3 DNA sequence: TGTGCCTGGACCCCCCTAGCGGCCGGGGAGCTGTTTTTT. This sequence encodes CAWTPLAAGELFF.